This T cell receptor (beta chain) appears in the sequencing data of a study of blood T cell repertoires in COVID-19. Study-wide context: From T cells, B-cell-depleted T cells, or PBMCs came the material, which was cDNA or gDNA.

Trimming cost V 2 bases and J 1 base, with 11 bases left between them. Germline V gene lookup returns CDR1 LNHDA and CDR2 SQIVND (reference sequence). The CDR3 consists of 15 residues. As handled by the study authors: For nucleated cells, counts were estimated from reference gene primer amplification. Produced via immunoSEQ multiplex PCR; TCRdb's table is partial and in-frame only. That table gives V, J and clone size, and the DNA gave D and trimming. This table holds tens of thousands of clones, approximately 80% found once. The chain has TRBV19 and TRBJ2-5; D may be TRBD1 (5 bases). The sequence derives from a human donor in a cohort sampled during active COVID-19. The sample taken for sequencing was peripheral blood. Here the CDR3 DNA reads TGTGCCAGTAGTATACAGGGAACGGCCCAAGAGACCCAGTACTTC. It is translated as CASSIQGTAQETQYF. Complete variable domain (other parts from reference TRBV19 and TRBJ2-5): DGGITQSPKYLFRKEGQNVTLSCEQNLNHDAMYWYRQDPGQGLRLIYYSQIVNDFQKGDIAEGYSVSREKKESFPLTVTSAQKNPTAFYLCASSIQGTAQETQYFGPGTRLLVL.